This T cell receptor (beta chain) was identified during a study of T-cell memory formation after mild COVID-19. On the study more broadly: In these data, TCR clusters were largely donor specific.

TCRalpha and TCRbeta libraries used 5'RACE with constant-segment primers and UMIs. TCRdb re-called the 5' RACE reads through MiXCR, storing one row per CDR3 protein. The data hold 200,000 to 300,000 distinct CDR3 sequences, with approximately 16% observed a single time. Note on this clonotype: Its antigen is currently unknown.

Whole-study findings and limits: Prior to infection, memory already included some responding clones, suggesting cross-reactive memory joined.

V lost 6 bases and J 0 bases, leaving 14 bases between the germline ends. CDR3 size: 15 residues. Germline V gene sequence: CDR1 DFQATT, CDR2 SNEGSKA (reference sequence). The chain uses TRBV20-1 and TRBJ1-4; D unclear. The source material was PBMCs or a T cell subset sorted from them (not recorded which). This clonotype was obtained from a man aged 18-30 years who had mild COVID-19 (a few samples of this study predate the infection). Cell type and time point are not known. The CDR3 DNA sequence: TGCAGTGCCGACCCTTGGCTAGCAACTAATGAAAAACTGTTTTTT. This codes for CSADPWLATNEKLFF.